This section outlines one TCR beta chain sequence together with its context. Its specific antigen is unknown. No base-level quality is on record; no much larger clone is a single base apart. From each donor, a single peripheral blood sample of around 120 mL on average was drawn into heparinised tubes. Naive, central memory, regulatory and stem cell-like memory CD4+ T cells were sorted on a BD FACSAria II using a panel including CD45RO, CCR7, CD25, CD127, CD95 and CD27. All sorted populations exceeded 95% purity. PBMCs were isolated right away by Lymphoprep density gradient centrifugation and were stained directly, without culture. To minimize batch effects, samples were stained and sorted in pairs, one healthy donor with one patient per experiment. These data are taken from a study of beta chain features in type 1 diabetes (dated by TCRdb to the late 2010s). About the full investigation: Mean age, gender distribution, total cell number and subset yield were not different between patients and healthy donors. Regulatory and stem cell-like memory subsets were obtained from only 8 patients and about 8 healthy donors, while naive and central memory subsets were obtained from all 30 or so donors. A total of some 100,000,000 sorted cells were examined across all samples, and a strong correlation was observed between cell number per subset and RNA yield. The study compared TCRB repertoires of sorted circulating CD4+ T cell subsets between recently diagnosed type 1 diabetes patients and matched healthy donors.

Counted from cysteine to phenylalanine, this CDR3 has 14 amino acids. Of the read, only the CDR3 DNA is kept; its 42 bases are in frame from base 1. Trimming removed 5 bases from V and 5 bases from J; the gene matches leave 6 bases unexplained. Sequences SGHNT (CDR1) and YENEEA (CDR2) are obtained from the germline V gene. The study at large found these results: The naive, central memory and regulatory TCRB repertoires appeared to resemble one another more closely among patients than among healthy donors. Because cDNA rather than genomic DNA was sequenced, highly expressing activated cells could have been over-represented, although no difference in activation and CD3 levels was found between groups. At VDJ recombination sites, type 1 diabetes patients had fewer insertions and more deleted nucleotides, which implies abnormalities in thymic rearrangement. Because the HLA sub-analyses included only small numbers of individuals, any influence of HLA type on TCRB rearrangement was left unresolved. Type 1 diabetes patients showed a moderate but significant shortening of TCRB CDR3 length in all four CD4+ subsets. PCR may preferentially amplify shorter templates, but because patient and control samples were amplified and corrected together, any resulting skew would affect both groups equally.

The High Capacity cDNA Reverse Transcription Kit was used to reverse transcribe all of the isolated RNA, meaning that expressed TCRB transcripts were what got sequenced. Naive, central memory and regulatory T cell samples underwent deep immunoSEQ sequencing, averaging roughly 3.5 million total reads per sample. After sorted cells were lysed in RLT buffer, RNA was extracted with DNase-treated RNeasy Micro or Mini kits, with the choice depending on cell number. Each cell subset was processed on its own to prevent cross-contamination, while patient and healthy donor samples were processed together. Using the immunoSEQ multiplex PCR, TCRB sequences were amplified from cDNA into 87-bp fragments spanning the CDR3 region. Amplicons were sequenced on the Illumina HiSeq platform. The study's own analysis went as follows. Synthetic template baselines were used to correct PCR bias computationally, reads within Hamming distance 2 were collapsed, and singletons that could not be merged were discarded. Reads were aligned to IMGT to assign V, D and J genes, CDR3 length, and insertions or deletions at six rearrangement sites. Within each subset, clonotype counts were normalized to sorted cell number, and only after that were true diversity and Gini coefficients computed with the tcR R package. Repertoire sharing was quantified using the overlap coefficient calculated on TCRB nucleotide sequences. As a proxy for the pre-selection repertoire, out-of-frame TCRB sequences from naive cells were analyzed. The table comes from immuneACCESS by way of TCRdb, which keeps in-frame sequences with V and J called. Part of the clones is missing from these tables; in studies checked, under half for an unresolved V gene and the rest for unknown reasons. D and trimming come from the DNA, and the V and J calls and clone size come from that table. The sample table lists 300,000 or so clones, approximately 13% of them with a count of one. The ten largest clones capture about 0.016% of the sample.

The specimen was naive CD4+ T cells from blood. In light of the paper, this sample's cell subset or site label describes: true naive CD4+ T cells. This TCR derives from a woman aged 18-35 years with type 1 diabetes. Rearrangement joined TRBV11-3 to TRBJ1-1, with 9 central nucleotides matching TRBD1. CDR3 reads: CASSEDRGRTEAFF. At the DNA level, the sequence is TGTGCCAGCAGCGAAGACAGGGGGAGGACTGAAGCTTTCTTT.